One sample yielded the 5 T cell receptor beta chains listed below, sequenced in a study of prognosis after radiotherapy for stage I lung cancer. Multiplex PCR, run in two rounds, amplified TCR beta CDR3 from genomic DNA. Primers targeting each individual TRBV and TRBJ gene were applied in first-round PCR. Each CDR3 protein is one row after TCRdb ran MiXCR on the multiplex PCR reads. The sample includes about 26,000 distinct CDR3 sequences, about 30% of them seen just once. This sample comprised PBMCs, obtained before or after stereotactic body radiation therapy (not recorded which). The receptors derive from a donor aged 50 or older with non-small cell lung cancer.

At least ten counts were recorded for this clonotype. The V call is TRBV6-1, the J call TRBJ2-5; unclear D gene. CDR1 is MNHNS, CDR2 SASEGT, per germline. The V end lost 4 bases, the J end lost 7 bases, and 7 bases lay between the germline ends. The CDR3 has 11 residues. For the CDR3, the DNA is TGTGCCAGCAGTGTTGAGGTGACCCAGTACTTC. Translated, it gives CASSVEVTQYF.

This clonotype has at least ten counts. The gene calls are TRBV6-1 and TRBJ2-3; the D is unclear. The CDR3 is 15 residues long. CDR1 is MNHNS, CDR2 SASEGT, per germline. Between the trimmed V and J ends, which lost 3 bases and 2 bases, there was a span of 12 bases. As DNA, the CDR3 is TGTGCCAGCAGTGAGGGTTCGCAGTACACAGATACGCAGTATTTT. Protein: CASSEGSQYTDTQYF.

In this sample, this clonotype turned up many times. This chain uses TRBV28 with TRBJ1-5; the D is unclear. The CDR3 is 12 amino acids. V lost 3 bases and J lost 8, with 8 bases in between. Looked up from germline, CDR1 is MDHEN and CDR2 is SYDVKM. The DNA for the CDR3 is TGTGCCAGCAGTTTGGCAGGAAAGCCCCAGCATTTT. Translated: CASSLAGKPQHF.

This clonotype appeared many times. J is TRBJ2-7 and V is TRBV6-1, with TRBD2 matching 7 bases. This CDR3 is built from 16 residues. Germline V gene lookup returns CDR1 MNHNS and CDR2 SASEGT. The trim removed 2 bases at V and 4 bases at J, leaving 11 bases unmatched. The CDR3 sequence: CASSEINAGVPYEQYF. In DNA, the CDR3 is TGTGCCAGCAGTGAAATCAACGCGGGGGTGCCTTACGAGCAGTACTTC.

This clonotype was counted many times. This chain connects TRBV6-1 to TRBJ2-7; TRBD1 aligns across 9 bases. CDR3 length: 13 residues. Trimming at V came to 10 bases and at J to 0 bases, leaving 4 bases not matched to a gene. From germline, CDR1 is MNHNS and CDR2 SASEGT. CDR3 in amino acids: CATGQGYSYEQYF. Here the CDR3 DNA reads TGTGCCACCGGACAGGGGTACTCCTACGAGCAGTACTTC.